This T cell receptor (beta chain) was retrieved from a study of shared clonotypes between healthy human individuals. Study background: With ages of 18 to 49, the donors were a couple of women and a few men. Whole-study results and caveats: Non-shared clonotypes showed lower generation probabilities than clonotypes common to all four donors. Larger estimated richness was generally recorded for naive subsets relative to memory subsets. What rarefaction showed was incomplete sorted-subset sequencing despite large depth.

Concerning this clone: The antigen remains undetermined.

Only in-frame clones appear in the TCRdb table, and some are missing; sequencing was by immunoSEQ multiplex PCR. The repertoire has some 2,500,000 clones, 93% of them found once; the top ten carry about 0.38%. Sequenced input: naive CD4+ T cells from PBMCs. Subset here: CD45RA+ positively selected. This clonotype was sampled from a man aged 18 to 35 in good health. Some clones in this sample may be carry-over from other donors' samples.

Written as DNA, the CDR3 is TGTGCCAGCAGCCGCGCCGGGACAGCCGACAATGAGCAGTTCTTC. Translation gives CASSRAGTADNEQFF. V usage is TRBV7-3 and J usage is TRBJ2-1, with 7 bases that match TRBD1. The germline CDR1 and CDR2 sequences are SGHTA and FQGTGA. This CDR3 contains 15 residues. Losses at the gene ends were 5 bases for V and 5 bases for J; bases not matched to a gene: 9.